This T cell receptor beta chain was identified in a study of T-cell memory formation after mild COVID-19. Study-level findings and limits: The CD4+ clones that contracted clustered mainly within CM and EM, and the CD8+ clones concentrated in EMRA. There was a balanced CD4/CD8 profile in clones contracting day 15 to 85, and later expanders leaned CD4+.

In its sample, this clonotype was seen a few times. Its antigen is undetermined. Each CDR3 protein is one row after TCRdb ran MiXCR on the 5' RACE reads. The sample carries approximately 98,000 distinct CDR3 sequences, roughly a sixth recorded once. Germline V gene sequence: CDR1 DFQATT, CDR2 SNEGSKA (reference sequence). This CDR3 spans 13 amino acids. Trimming left V 1 base short and J 2 bases short, with 9 bases between. The V call is TRBV20-1, the J call TRBJ2-7; weak D call: TRBD1 (6 bases). This sequence originates from a young man who had mild COVID-19 (a few samples of this study predate the infection). Cell type and time point are not known. The specimen sequenced was PBMCs or a T cell subset sorted from them (not recorded which). DNA of the CDR3: TGCAGTGCTAGAGGGGACAAACCCTACGAGCAGTACTTC. It encodes CSARGDKPYEQYF.